This T cell receptor (beta chain) is drawn from a study of cytotoxic CD8 clonotypes in ibrutinib-treated CLL. The assay was immunoSEQ multiplex PCR, and TCRdb's table has in-frame clones only and misses some. This table holds tens of thousands of clones, around 73% found once. CDR1 is KGHSH, CDR2 LQKENI, per germline. The CDR3 extends over 13 amino acids. V was clipped by 6 bases and J by 8 bases, with 13 bases between them. Sequencing was performed on PBMCs, taken after 12 months of ibrutinib treatment. This chain uses TRBV18 with TRBJ1-4; D may be TRBD1 (6 bases). The sequence was collected from a human donor with chronic lymphocytic leukemia. The CDR3: CASSWDMEEKLFF. The CDR3 coding sequence is TGTGCCAGCTCCTGGGACATGGAGGAAAAACTGTTTTTT. The complete variable domain, with remaining parts taken from reference TRBV18 and TRBJ1-4, reads NAGVMQNPRHLVRRRGQEARLRCSPMKGHSHVYWYRQLPEEGLKFMVYLQKENIIDESGMPKERFSAEFPKEGPSILRIQQVVRGDSAAYFCASSWDMEEKLFFGSGTQLSVL.